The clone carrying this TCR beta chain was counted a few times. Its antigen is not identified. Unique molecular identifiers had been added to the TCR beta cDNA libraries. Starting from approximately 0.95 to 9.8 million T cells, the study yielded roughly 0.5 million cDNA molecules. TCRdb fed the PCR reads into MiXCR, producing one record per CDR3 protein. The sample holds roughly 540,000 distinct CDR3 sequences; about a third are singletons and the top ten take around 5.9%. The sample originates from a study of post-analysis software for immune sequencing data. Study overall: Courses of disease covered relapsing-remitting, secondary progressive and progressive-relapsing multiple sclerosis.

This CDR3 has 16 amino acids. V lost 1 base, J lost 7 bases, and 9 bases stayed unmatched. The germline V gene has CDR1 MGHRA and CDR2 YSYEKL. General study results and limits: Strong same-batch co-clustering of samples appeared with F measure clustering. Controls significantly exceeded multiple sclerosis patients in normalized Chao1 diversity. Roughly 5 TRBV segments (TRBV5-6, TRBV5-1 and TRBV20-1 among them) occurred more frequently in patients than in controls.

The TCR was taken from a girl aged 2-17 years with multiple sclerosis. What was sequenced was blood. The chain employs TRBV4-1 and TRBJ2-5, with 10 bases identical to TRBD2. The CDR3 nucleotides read TGCGCCAGCAGCCAAGTGCCCAGCGGGGGGGCTGTGACCCAGTACTTC. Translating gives CASSQVPSGGAVTQYF.